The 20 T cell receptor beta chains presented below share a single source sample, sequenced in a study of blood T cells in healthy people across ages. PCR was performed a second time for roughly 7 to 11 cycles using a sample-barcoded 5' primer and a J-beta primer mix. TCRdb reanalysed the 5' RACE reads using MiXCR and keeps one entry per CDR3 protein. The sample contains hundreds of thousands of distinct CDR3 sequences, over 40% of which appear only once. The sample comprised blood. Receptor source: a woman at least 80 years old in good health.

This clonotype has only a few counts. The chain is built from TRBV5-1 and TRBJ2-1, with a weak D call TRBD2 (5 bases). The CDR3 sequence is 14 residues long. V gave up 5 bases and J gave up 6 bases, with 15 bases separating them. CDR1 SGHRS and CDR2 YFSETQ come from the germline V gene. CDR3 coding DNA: TGCGCCAGCAGATCTTTCACTAGTTTCAATGAGCAGTTCTTC. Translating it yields CASRSFTSFNEQFF.

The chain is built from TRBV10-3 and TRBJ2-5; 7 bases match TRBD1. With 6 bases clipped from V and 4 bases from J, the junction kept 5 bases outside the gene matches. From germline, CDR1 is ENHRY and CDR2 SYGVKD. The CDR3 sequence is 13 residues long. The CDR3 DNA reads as TGTGCCATCAGGGGACAGACCGGAGAGACCCAGTACTTC. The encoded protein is CAIRGQTGETQYF.

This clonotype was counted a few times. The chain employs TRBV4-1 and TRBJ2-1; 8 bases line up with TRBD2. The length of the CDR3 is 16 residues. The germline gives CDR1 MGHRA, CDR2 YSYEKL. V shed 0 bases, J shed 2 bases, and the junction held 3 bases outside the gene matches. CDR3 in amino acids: CASSQDTGRAYNEQFF. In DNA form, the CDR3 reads TGCGCCAGCAGCCAAGATACCGGGAGGGCCTACAATGAGCAGTTCTTC.

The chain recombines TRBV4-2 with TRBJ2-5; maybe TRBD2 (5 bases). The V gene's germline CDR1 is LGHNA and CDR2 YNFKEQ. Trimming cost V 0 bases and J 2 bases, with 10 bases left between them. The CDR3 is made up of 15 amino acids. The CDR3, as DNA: TGTGCCAGCAGCCAAGATGAAGCGGCACAAGAGACCCAGTACTTC. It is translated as CASSQDEAAQETQYF.

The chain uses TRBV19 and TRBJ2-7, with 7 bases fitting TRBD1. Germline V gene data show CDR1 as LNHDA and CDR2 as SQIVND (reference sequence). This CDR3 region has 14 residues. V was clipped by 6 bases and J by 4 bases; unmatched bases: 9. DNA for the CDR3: TGTGCCAGTAGACGGCTGGGGACAGAGTACGAGCAGTACTTC. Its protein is CASRRLGTEYEQYF.

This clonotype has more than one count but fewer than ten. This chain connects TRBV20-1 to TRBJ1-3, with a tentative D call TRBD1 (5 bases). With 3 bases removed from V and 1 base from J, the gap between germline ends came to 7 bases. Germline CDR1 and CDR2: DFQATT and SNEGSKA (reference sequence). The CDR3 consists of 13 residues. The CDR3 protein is CSASSGSGNTIYF. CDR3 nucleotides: TGCAGTGCTAGTTCAGGGTCTGGAAACACCATATATTTT.

CDR3 bases: TGTGCCGCAAACCCCCAGGTATCTAACTATGGCTACACCTTC. It translates to CAANPQVSNYGYTF. V and J are TRBV10-3 and TRBJ1-2; D remains ambiguous. Germline assignment: CDR1 ENHRY and CDR2 SYGVKD. V dropped 11 bases and J dropped 0 bases, with 16 bases sitting between them. The CDR3 has 14 amino acids.

This chain's CDR3 is CASSPPLRTGELFF. CDR3 DNA sequence: TGTGCCAGCTCACCACCGTTACGAACCGGGGAGCTGTTTTTT. J is TRBJ2-2 and V is TRBV18; D is unclear. Deletions cut 0 bases from V and 5 bases from J, with 7 bases between. CDR3 size: 14 residues. The germline V gene encodes CDR1 KGHSH and CDR2 LQKENI.

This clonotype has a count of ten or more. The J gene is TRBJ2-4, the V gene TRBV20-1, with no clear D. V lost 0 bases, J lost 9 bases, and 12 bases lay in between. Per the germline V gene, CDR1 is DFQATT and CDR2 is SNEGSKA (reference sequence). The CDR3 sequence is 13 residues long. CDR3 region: CSAREAGQSIQYF. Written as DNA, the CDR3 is TGCAGTGCTAGAGAAGCCGGCCAGAGCATTCAGTACTTC.

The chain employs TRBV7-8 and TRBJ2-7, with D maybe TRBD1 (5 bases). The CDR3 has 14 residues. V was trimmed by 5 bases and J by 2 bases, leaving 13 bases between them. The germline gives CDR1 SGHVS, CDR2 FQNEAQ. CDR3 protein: CASSRSTGTYEQYF. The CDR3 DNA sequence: TGTGCCAGCAGCCGAAGCACAGGAACCTACGAGCAGTACTTC.

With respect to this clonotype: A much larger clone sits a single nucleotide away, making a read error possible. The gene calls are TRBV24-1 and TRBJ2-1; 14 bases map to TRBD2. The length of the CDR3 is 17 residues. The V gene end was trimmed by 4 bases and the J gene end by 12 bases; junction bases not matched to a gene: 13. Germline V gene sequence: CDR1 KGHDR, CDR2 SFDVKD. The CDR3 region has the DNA TGTGCCACCAGTGACCAGCCTAATAGACTAGCGGGAGGGTCGCAGTTCTTC. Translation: CATSDQPNRLAGGSQFF.

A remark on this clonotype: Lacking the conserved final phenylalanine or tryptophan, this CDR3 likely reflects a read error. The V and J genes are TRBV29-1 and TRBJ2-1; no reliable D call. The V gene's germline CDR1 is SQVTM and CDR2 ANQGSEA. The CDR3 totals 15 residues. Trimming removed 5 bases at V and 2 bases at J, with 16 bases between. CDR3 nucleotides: TGCAGCGTTCCGAGGAAGGTCATCCCCTACAATGAGCAGTTCTTA. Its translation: CSVPRKVIPYNEQFL.

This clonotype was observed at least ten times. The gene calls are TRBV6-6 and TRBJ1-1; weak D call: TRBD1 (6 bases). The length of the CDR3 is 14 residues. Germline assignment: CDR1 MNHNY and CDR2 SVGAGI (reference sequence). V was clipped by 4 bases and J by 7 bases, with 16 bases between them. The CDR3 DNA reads TGTGCCAGCAGTTCAGTGCGGGACACCTATGAAGCTTTCTTT. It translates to CASSSVRDTYEAFF.

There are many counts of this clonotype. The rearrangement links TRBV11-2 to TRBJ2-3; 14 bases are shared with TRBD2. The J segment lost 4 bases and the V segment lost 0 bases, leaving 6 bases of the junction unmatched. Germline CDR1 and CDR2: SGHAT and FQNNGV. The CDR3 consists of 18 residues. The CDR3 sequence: CASSLDPTGLAGADTQYF. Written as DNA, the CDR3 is TGTGCCAGCAGCTTAGACCCCACGGGACTAGCGGGGGCAGATACGCAGTATTTT.

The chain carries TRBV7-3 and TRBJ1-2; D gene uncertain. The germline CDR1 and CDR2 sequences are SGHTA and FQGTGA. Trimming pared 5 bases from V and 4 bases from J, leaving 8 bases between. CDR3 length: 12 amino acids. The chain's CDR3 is CASSKGIYGYTF. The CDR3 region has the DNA TGTGCCAGCAGCAAAGGAATCTATGGCTACACCTTC.

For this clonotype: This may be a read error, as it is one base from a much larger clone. The CDR3 loop is CASSPLADNEQFF. In nucleotides, the CDR3 is TGTGCCAGCAGCCCTTTGGCGGACAATGAGCAGTTCTTC. This chain uses TRBV9 with TRBJ2-1; D call uncertain. The germline V gene has CDR1 SGDLS and CDR2 YYNGEE. The germline V and J ends were trimmed by 4 bases and 5 bases, with 10 bases remaining between them. This CDR3 region has 13 residues.

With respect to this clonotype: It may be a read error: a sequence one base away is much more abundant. The chain's CDR3 is CASGALAGEQFF. CDR3 DNA: TGTGCTAGTGGTGCGCTAGCGGGCGAGCAGTTCTTC. The V and J genes are TRBV12-5 and TRBJ2-1; 8 nucleotides match TRBD2. Trimming took 5 bases from V and 10 from J; bases not matched to a gene: 4. In germline, CDR1 is LGHNT, CDR2 FRNRAP. This CDR3 contains 12 residues.

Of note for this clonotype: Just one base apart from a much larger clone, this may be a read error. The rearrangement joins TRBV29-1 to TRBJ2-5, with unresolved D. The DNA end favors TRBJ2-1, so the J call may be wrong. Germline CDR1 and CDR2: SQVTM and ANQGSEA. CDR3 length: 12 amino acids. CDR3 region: CSVEGRQETQFF. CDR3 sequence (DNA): TGCAGCGTTGAGGGCAGACAAGAGACCCAGTTCTTC.

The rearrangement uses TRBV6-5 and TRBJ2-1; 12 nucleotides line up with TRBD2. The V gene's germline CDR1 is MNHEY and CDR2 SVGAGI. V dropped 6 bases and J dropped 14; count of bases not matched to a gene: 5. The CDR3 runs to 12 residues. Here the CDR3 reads CASRATSGRKFF. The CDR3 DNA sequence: TGTGCCAGCAGAGCCACTAGCGGGAGGAAGTTCTTC.

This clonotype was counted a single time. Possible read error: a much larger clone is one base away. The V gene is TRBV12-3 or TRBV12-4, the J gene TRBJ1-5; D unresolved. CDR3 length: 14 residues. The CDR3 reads CAGSLTWVNQPQHF. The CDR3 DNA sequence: TGTGCCGGCAGTTTGACATGGGTCAATCAGCCCCAGCATTTT.